Here is one T cell receptor beta chain with its context. Under the authors' procedure: Counts of nucleated cells, estimated from reference gene primer amplification, were obtained. The table came from immunoSEQ multiplex PCR; TCRdb's copy has only in-frame clones and leaves some out. V and J calls plus clone size are reproduced from that table; the DNA served to infer D and trimming. The sample has 250,000 to 300,000 clones, approximately 85% seen once. This entry is derived from a study of blood T cell repertoires in COVID-19. Across the study: PBMCs, B-cell-depleted T cells, or T cells provided the cDNA or gDNA that made up the material.

This CDR3 has 15 amino acids. Germline CDR1 is LNHDA and CDR2 is SQIVND (reference sequence). After removal of 5 bases from V and 2 bases from J, the junction contained 6 bases not matched to a gene. Sequencing was carried out using peripheral blood. This TCR was recovered from a man aged 45-65 years with active or convalescent COVID-19. The chain has TRBV19 and TRBJ1-3, with TRBD1 matching 7 bases. The CDR3 bases are TGTGCCAGTAGTGGGACAGCCCAGCCTGGAAACACCATATATTTT. It yields the protein CASSGTAQPGNTIYF.